These 2 T cell receptor beta chains share one sample of origin, sequenced in a study of shared clonotypes between healthy human individuals. The assay was immunoSEQ multiplex PCR, and TCRdb's table has in-frame clones only and misses some. The sample consists of millions of clones, over 90% of them appearing once. The sequenced sample consisted of naive CD4+ T cells from PBMCs. Subset defined: CD45RA+ positively selected. The receptors originated from a man aged 18 to 35 in good health. Some clones in this sample may be carry-over from other donors' samples.

The chain joins TRBV30 to TRBJ1-1; D might be TRBD1 (6 bases). The CDR3 length is 13 residues. Germline assignment: CDR1 GTSNPN and CDR2 SVGIG (reference sequence). Trimming removed 4 bases from V and 1 base from J, with 10 bases in between. This CDR3 is CAWNDRRNTEAFF. The CDR3 nucleotides read TGTGCCTGGAATGACAGGAGGAACACTGAAGCTTTCTTT.

Turning to this clone: This same CDR3 is encoded by further DNA sequences in the sample. V is TRBV29-1 and J is TRBJ1-1; the D gene is possibly TRBD1 (6 bases). There are 13 residues in the CDR3. V was trimmed by 1 base and J by 3 bases, leaving 9 bases between them. Germline V gene sequence: CDR1 SQVTM, CDR2 ANQGSEA. The CDR3 nucleotides read TGCAGCGTTGAAGTACAGGGCTACACTGAAGCTTTCTTT. Amino acids: CSVEVQGYTEAFF.